The rows below give T cell receptor beta chains drawn from one sample of a study of beta chain features in type 1 diabetes. The data were produced by immunoSEQ multiplex PCR, yet TCRdb's version contains in-frame clones alone and is incomplete. The table includes 350,000 to 400,000 clones, approximately 15% detected once. The specimen sequenced was naive CD4+ T cells from blood. The receptors stem from a woman younger than 35 in good health. CDR3s include the opening cysteine and the closing phenylalanine or tryptophan. Each record gives: J gene, D gene, V gene, clone size, CDR3 DNA, CDR3 protein. The D gene is left open where the match is weak. Only part of the rows carry a size: once, few, many, or a class if the clone is expanded.

J gene: TRBJ1-4
D gene: TRBD1
V gene: TRBV19
clone size: few
CDR3 DNA: TGTGCCAGTAGTCCTCGGGCCCGGACAGGCGAGGAAAAACTGTTTTTT
CDR3 protein: CASSPRARTGEEKLFF

J gene: TRBJ1-2
D gene: NA
V gene: TRBV28
clone size: few
CDR3 DNA: TGTGCCAGCAGTTCCCTCGGAGTTTTACAAGGCTACACCTTC
CDR3 protein: CASSSLGVLQGYTF

J gene: TRBJ2-7
D gene: TRBD1
V gene: TRBV5-1
clone size: NA
CDR3 DNA: TGCGCCAGCAGCTTGTGGTCGACAGGGGCCATCAACGAGCAGTACTTC
CDR3 protein: CASSLWSTGAINEQYF

J gene: TRBJ2-1
D gene: TRBD2
V gene: TRBV5-1
clone size: few
CDR3 DNA: TGCGCCAGCAGCTTGGGAATAGCGGGAGGACCTTACAATGAGCAGTTCTTC
CDR3 protein: CASSLGIAGGPYNEQFF

J gene: TRBJ2-2
D gene: NA
V gene: TRBV30
clone size: NA
CDR3 DNA: TGTGCCTGGAGTTGGAGTATCGGGGAGCTGTTTTTT
CDR3 protein: CAWSWSIGELFF

J gene: TRBJ1-2
D gene: TRBD1
V gene: TRBV9
clone size: NA
CDR3 DNA: TGTGCCAGCAGCGTAGGGACAGGGAACTATGGCTACACCTTC
CDR3 protein: CASSVGTGNYGYTF

J gene: TRBJ2-3
D gene: NA
V gene: TRBV9
clone size: NA
CDR3 DNA: TGTGCCAGCAGCGTAGGAGTCAGCACAGATACGCAGTATTTT
CDR3 protein: CASSVGVSTDTQYF

J gene: TRBJ2-5
D gene: TRBD1
V gene: TRBV6-1
clone size: few
CDR3 DNA: TGTGCCAGCAGCGGGACAGGGGGCGCGGGGACCCAGTACTTC
CDR3 protein: CASSGTGGAGTQYF

J gene: TRBJ2-3
D gene: NA
V gene: TRBV7-9
clone size: NA
CDR3 DNA: TGTGCCAGCAGCTTTAACACCTGGTACCTCTTCGCAACAGATACGCAGTATTTT
CDR3 protein: CASSFNTWYLFATDTQYF

J gene: TRBJ1-2
D gene: NA
V gene: TRBV5-1
clone size: NA
CDR3 DNA: TGCGCCAGCAGCCCTTACGTTGAAGGGGATTATGGCTACACCTTC
CDR3 protein: CASSPYVEGDYGYTF

J gene: TRBJ2-5
D gene: TRBD2
V gene: TRBV25-1
clone size: few
CDR3 DNA: TGTGCCAGCAGTGACCCAGAGGGACTAGCGGGAGGAGAGACCCAGTACTTC
CDR3 protein: CASSDPEGLAGGETQYF

J gene: TRBJ1-2
D gene: NA
V gene: TRBV19
clone size: few
CDR3 DNA: TGTGCCAGTAACCAACCGTGGCAGGGGATAGTTGGCTACACCTTC
CDR3 protein: CASNQPWQGIVGYTF

J gene: TRBJ2-2
D gene: TRBD2
V gene: TRBV5-1
clone size: few
CDR3 DNA: TGCGCCAGCAGCCCCCCGGGACTAGCGGGAGTCGGGGAGCTGTTTTTT
CDR3 protein: CASSPPGLAGVGELFF

J gene: TRBJ1-4
D gene: NA
V gene: TRBV18
clone size: NA
CDR3 DNA: TGTGCCAGCTCACCAGTAGAGGGCGAAAAACTGTTTTTT
CDR3 protein: CASSPVEGEKLFF

J gene: TRBJ2-1
D gene: NA
V gene: TRBV27
clone size: NA
CDR3 DNA: TGTGCCAGCAATACACAGGGTTCCTACAATGAGCAGTTCTTC
CDR3 protein: CASNTQGSYNEQFF

J gene: TRBJ2-7
D gene: NA
V gene: TRBV5-1
clone size: few
CDR3 DNA: TGCGCCAGCGCCAGGCGATCCGATTCCTACGAGCAGTACTTC
CDR3 protein: CASARRSDSYEQYF

J gene: TRBJ2-7
D gene: TRBD2
V gene: TRBV19
clone size: NA
CDR3 DNA: TGTGCCAGTAGGGGACTAGCGGATTCCTACGAGCAGTACTTC
CDR3 protein: CASRGLADSYEQYF

J gene: TRBJ2-1
D gene: TRBD1
V gene: TRBV11-3
clone size: NA
CDR3 DNA: TGTGCCAGCAGCTCGGGACAGGGGACAAACAATGAGCAGTTCTTC
CDR3 protein: CASSSGQGTNNEQFF

J gene: TRBJ2-5
D gene: TRBD1
V gene: TRBV19
clone size: NA
CDR3 DNA: TGTGCCAGCACTGGGACAGCACAAGAGACCCAGTACTTC
CDR3 protein: CASTGTAQETQYF

J gene: TRBJ2-5
D gene: NA
V gene: TRBV7-9
clone size: NA
CDR3 DNA: TGTGCCAGCAGGCTCCGGGACATCGGGGAGACCCAGTACTTC
CDR3 protein: CASRLRDIGETQYF

J gene: TRBJ1-1
D gene: TRBD1
V gene: TRBV19
clone size: NA
CDR3 DNA: TGTGCCAGTAGCGCCCTCCGACAGGGGAGTACTGAAGCTTTCTTT
CDR3 protein: CASSALRQGSTEAFF

J gene: TRBJ1-2
D gene: NA
V gene: TRBV29-1
clone size: NA
CDR3 DNA: TGCAGCGCATATTACCCCGGGGAGGGTGGCTATGGCTACACCTTC
CDR3 protein: CSAYYPGEGGYGYTF

J gene: TRBJ2-7
D gene: NA
V gene: TRBV6-6
clone size: few
CDR3 DNA: TGTGCCAGCAGTTACTGGCAGGACAGCTACGAGCAGTACTTC
CDR3 protein: CASSYWQDSYEQYF

J gene: TRBJ2-7
D gene: TRBD2
V gene: TRBV4-3
clone size: NA
CDR3 DNA: TGCGCCAGCAGCCAACTTAAGACTAGCGGGAGCGAGCAGTACTTC
CDR3 protein: CASSQLKTSGSEQYF

J gene: TRBJ2-7
D gene: TRBD2
V gene: TRBV18
clone size: few
CDR3 DNA: TGTGCCAGCTCACCCCCGACTGGGGGAGGGTACGAGCAGTACTTC
CDR3 protein: CASSPPTGGGYEQYF

J gene: TRBJ2-3
D gene: TRBD2
V gene: TRBV9
clone size: NA
CDR3 DNA: TGTGCCAGCAGCGTAGCCGGGAGGGGCACAGATACGCAGTATTTT
CDR3 protein: CASSVAGRGTDTQYF

J gene: TRBJ2-1
D gene: NA
V gene: TRBV7-7
clone size: few
CDR3 DNA: TGTGCTAGCAGCTCCGAATCCGGGAGTTACAATGAGCAGTTCTTC
CDR3 protein: CASSSESGSYNEQFF

J gene: TRBJ2-1
D gene: TRBD2
V gene: TRBV19
clone size: few
CDR3 DNA: TGTGCCAGTAGTATCGGGACTAGTATGGATGAGCAGTTCTTC
CDR3 protein: CASSIGTSMDEQFF

J gene: TRBJ1-2
D gene: NA
V gene: TRBV30
clone size: few
CDR3 DNA: TGTGCCTGGACGAGACTAGCGTCCGGCTACACCTTC
CDR3 protein: CAWTRLASGYTF

J gene: TRBJ2-7
D gene: TRBD2
V gene: TRBV7-2
clone size: NA
CDR3 DNA: TGTGCCAGCAGCGCTACTAGCGGGAGTTGGTACGAGCAGTACTTC
CDR3 protein: CASSATSGSWYEQYF

J gene: TRBJ2-2
D gene: TRBD2
V gene: TRBV30
clone size: few
CDR3 DNA: TGTGCCTGGAGTGTTGGGCTAGCGGGAGCCGGGGAGCTGTTTTTT
CDR3 protein: CAWSVGLAGAGELFF

J gene: TRBJ1-1
D gene: NA
V gene: TRBV28
clone size: NA
CDR3 DNA: TGTGCCAGCAGGGGGGCCTTCACTGAAGCTTTCTTT
CDR3 protein: CASRGAFTEAFF

J gene: TRBJ1-2
D gene: NA
V gene: TRBV6-1
clone size: NA
CDR3 DNA: TGTGCCAGCAGCACAGCGACAGGCTACTATGGCTACACCTTC
CDR3 protein: CASSTATGYYGYTF

J gene: TRBJ1-4
D gene: TRBD1
V gene: TRBV28
clone size: few
CDR3 DNA: TGTGCCAGCAGTACCTGGACAGGAGGGGGAGAAAAACTGTTTTTT
CDR3 protein: CASSTWTGGGEKLFF

J gene: TRBJ2-7
D gene: NA
V gene: TRBV15
clone size: NA
CDR3 DNA: TGTGCCACCAGCAGGGAGGTCTTCTACGAGCAGTACTTC
CDR3 protein: CATSREVFYEQYF

J gene: TRBJ2-7
D gene: NA
V gene: TRBV4-1
clone size: few
CDR3 DNA: TGCGCCAGCAGCCAAGTATCCAGGAATGCCTACGAGCAGTACTTC
CDR3 protein: CASSQVSRNAYEQYF

J gene: TRBJ2-7
D gene: TRBD1
V gene: TRBV9
clone size: few
CDR3 DNA: TGTGCCAGCAGCGTGGGACAGGGACTGTACGAGCAGTACTTC
CDR3 protein: CASSVGQGLYEQYF

J gene: TRBJ1-1
D gene: NA
V gene: TRBV30
clone size: once
CDR3 DNA: TGTGCCTGGAGTGAGGACAGGAACACTGAAGCTTTCTTT
CDR3 protein: CAWSEDRNTEAFF

J gene: TRBJ2-3
D gene: TRBD1
V gene: TRBV28
clone size: few
CDR3 DNA: TGTGCCAGCATTTCGGGACAGGGAACAGATACGCAGTATTTT
CDR3 protein: CASISGQGTDTQYF

J gene: TRBJ2-1
D gene: NA
V gene: TRBV30
clone size: few
CDR3 DNA: TGTGCCTGGAGTTTTGGACAGCCGAACAATGAGCAGTTCTTC
CDR3 protein: CAWSFGQPNNEQFF

J gene: TRBJ2-7
D gene: TRBD1
V gene: TRBV13
clone size: few
CDR3 DNA: TGTGCCAGCAGCACCTCCGACAGGGGGAGCGAGCAGTACTTC
CDR3 protein: CASSTSDRGSEQYF

J gene: TRBJ2-7
D gene: TRBD2
V gene: TRBV30
clone size: NA
CDR3 DNA: TGTGCCTGGAGTGTGACTAGCGGGGCCTACGAGCAGTACTTC
CDR3 protein: CAWSVTSGAYEQYF

J gene: TRBJ2-3
D gene: NA
V gene: TRBV5-4
clone size: few
CDR3 DNA: TGTGCCAGCAGCCAACAGGAGCCAACGCAGTATTTT
CDR3 protein: CASSQQEPTQYF

J gene: TRBJ2-3
D gene: TRBD2
V gene: TRBV7-2
clone size: NA
CDR3 DNA: TGTGCCAGCAGCTTACTAGCGGGATACGATACGCAGTATTTT
CDR3 protein: CASSLLAGYDTQYF

J gene: TRBJ2-1
D gene: TRBD2
V gene: TRBV30
clone size: NA
CDR3 DNA: TGTGCCTGGACTAGCGGGAGGTTATCAAATGAGCAGTTCTTC
CDR3 protein: CAWTSGRLSNEQFF

J gene: TRBJ1-5
D gene: TRBD1
V gene: TRBV29-1
clone size: few
CDR3 DNA: TGCAGCGTTGGACAGGGGAATGAGCCCCAGCATTTT
CDR3 protein: CSVGQGNEPQHF

J gene: TRBJ2-4
D gene: NA
V gene: TRBV6-5
clone size: NA
CDR3 DNA: TGTGCCAGCAGTTCCCAGGGGGGTGCCTCGAACATTCAGTACTTC
CDR3 protein: CASSSQGGASNIQYF

J gene: TRBJ2-7
D gene: TRBD2
V gene: TRBV5-1
clone size: few
CDR3 DNA: TGCGCCAGCACCCTGGGGGGGTCCGAGAACAAGCAGTACTTC
CDR3 protein: CASTLGGSENKQYF

J gene: TRBJ2-1
D gene: TRBD2
V gene: TRBV7-9
clone size: NA
CDR3 DNA: TGTGCCAGCAGCTTACAAGCGGGAGCTTGGAATGAGCAGTTCTTC
CDR3 protein: CASSLQAGAWNEQFF

J gene: TRBJ2-7
D gene: NA
V gene: TRBV28
clone size: few
CDR3 DNA: TGTGCCAGCATCCGGGGGACGGGGTCCTACGAGCAGTACTTC
CDR3 protein: CASIRGTGSYEQYF

J gene: TRBJ2-3
D gene: NA
V gene: TRBV30
clone size: NA
CDR3 DNA: TGTGCCTATGCGAGGGCCACAGATACGCAGTATTTT
CDR3 protein: CAYARATDTQYF

J gene: TRBJ2-1
D gene: NA
V gene: TRBV21-1
clone size: once
CDR3 DNA: TGTGCCAGCCCCTTGTCCAGGGGTGGTAAACATGAGCAGTTCTTC
CDR3 protein: CASPLSRGGKHEQFF

J gene: TRBJ1-5
D gene: NA
V gene: TRBV20-1
clone size: few
CDR3 DNA: TGCAGTGCTGAACGGGGTCAGCCCCAGCATTTT
CDR3 protein: CSAERGQPQHF

J gene: TRBJ2-7
D gene: TRBD1
V gene: TRBV28
clone size: few
CDR3 DNA: TGTGCCAGCAGCTCTCCGGGACAGGGGGTCGAGCAGTACTTC
CDR3 protein: CASSSPGQGVEQYF

J gene: TRBJ2-5
D gene: TRBD2
V gene: TRBV10-3
clone size: few
CDR3 DNA: TGTGCCATCAGTGGACTAGCGGGAATCCAAGAGACCCAGTACTTC
CDR3 protein: CAISGLAGIQETQYF

J gene: TRBJ2-3
D gene: NA
V gene: TRBV28
clone size: few
CDR3 DNA: TGTGCCAGCAGTTTGCTCCTCGCGGAAGATACGCAGTATTTT
CDR3 protein: CASSLLLAEDTQYF

J gene: TRBJ1-1
D gene: NA
V gene: TRBV28
clone size: NA
CDR3 DNA: TGTGCCAGCAGCGTCCAGGTTTTTGGGACTGAAGCTTTCTTT
CDR3 protein: CASSVQVFGTEAFF

J gene: TRBJ2-7
D gene: NA
V gene: TRBV25-1
clone size: NA
CDR3 DNA: TGTGCCAGCAGTGGCTACTACGAGCAGTACTTC
CDR3 protein: CASSGYYEQYF

J gene: TRBJ2-1
D gene: NA
V gene: TRBV30
clone size: NA
CDR3 DNA: TGTGCCTGGAGTGTAGCAGGCCCCAATGAGCAGTTCTTC
CDR3 protein: CAWSVAGPNEQFF